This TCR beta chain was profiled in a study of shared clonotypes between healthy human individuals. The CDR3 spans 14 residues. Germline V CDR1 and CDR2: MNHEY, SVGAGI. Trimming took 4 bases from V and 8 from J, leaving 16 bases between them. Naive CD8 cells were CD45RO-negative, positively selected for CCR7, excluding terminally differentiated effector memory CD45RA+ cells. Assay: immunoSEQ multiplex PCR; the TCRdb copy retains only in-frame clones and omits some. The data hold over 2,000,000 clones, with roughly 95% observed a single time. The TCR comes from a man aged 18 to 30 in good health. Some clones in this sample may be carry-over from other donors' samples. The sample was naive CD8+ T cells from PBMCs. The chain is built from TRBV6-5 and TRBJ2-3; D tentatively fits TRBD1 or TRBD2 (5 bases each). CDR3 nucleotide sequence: TGTGCCAGCAGTTTCGCCAGGGTGGGGACTACGCAGTATTTT. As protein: CASSFARVGTTQYF.